Below, 23 T cell receptor beta chains from the same sample are listed, as sequenced in a study of cytomegalovirus exposure and HLA in healthy donors. Sequencing used immunoSEQ multiplex PCR; TCRdb keeps in-frame clones, though not all of them. The sample yields over 200,000 clones, about 90% seen once. Sequencing was performed on PBMCs. The receptor source for this set is a woman aged 18-35 years in good health and CMV-seronegative.

This chain connects TRBV2 to TRBJ2-3; D might be TRBD1 (5 bases). CDR1 and CDR2 from the germline V gene are SNHLY and FYNNEI. CDR3 length: 15 amino acids. The V and J ends lost 0 bases and 3 bases respectively, with 10 bases between them. CDR3 loop: CASSEALQGTDTQYF. DNA for the CDR3: TGTGCCAGCAGTGAAGCGCTTCAGGGAACAGATACGCAGTATTTT.

The chain links TRBV12-5 to TRBJ2-1; 8 positions match TRBD2. Germline CDR1 and CDR2: LGHNT and FRNRAP. CDR3 length: 17 residues. The J segment lost 9 bases and the V segment lost 0 bases, leaving 13 bases of the junction unmatched. CDR3 nucleotides: TGTGCTAGTGGTTTGGTTTGGGAGAGCGGGAGAGGGAGTGAGCAGTTCTTC. Its translation is CASGLVWESGRGSEQFF.

The rearrangement uses TRBV29-1 and TRBJ1-2; D might be TRBD1 (6 bases). CDR3 length: 13 amino acids. Trimming left V 5 bases short and J 7 bases short, with 17 bases between. In germline, CDR1 is SQVTM, CDR2 ANQGSEA. The CDR3 nucleotides read TGCAGCGTTCCCCTAGGTGGGGGCCTTGGCTACACCTTC. It encodes CSVPLGGGLGYTF.

This chain joins TRBV6-1 and TRBJ2-7; tentative D call: TRBD1 (5 bases). CDR3 length equals 15 residues. The V end was cut by 2 bases, the J end by 2 bases, with 13 bases between. Per germline, CDR1 MNHNS and CDR2 SASEGT. The CDR3 DNA follows: TGTGCCAGCAGTGAATTGGCAGGGCCTCCCTACGAGCAGTACTTC. Translated: CASSELAGPPYEQYF.

The rearrangement uses TRBV5-6 and TRBJ2-7; 8 bases are a match to TRBD2. Germline CDR1 reads SGHDT; CDR2 reads YYEEEE. CDR3 length: 13 amino acids. V trimming: 4 bases; J trimming: 7 bases; junction bases outside the gene matches: 7. CDR3 bases: TGTGCCAGCAGCCTTGGACTAGCTGAGGAGCAGTACTTC. It specifies CASSLGLAEEQYF.

J is TRBJ1-2 and V is TRBV10-3; 7 bases line up with TRBD1. With 0 bases clipped from V and 6 bases from J, the junction kept 4 bases outside the gene matches. The CDR3 contains 14 residues. Germline CDR1 and CDR2: ENHRY and SYGVKD. The CDR3, as DNA: TGTGCCATCAGTGAGTCGACACAGGGGCATGGCTACACCTTC. The encoded protein is CAISESTQGHGYTF.

This rearrangement joins TRBV28 to TRBJ1-5, with D maybe TRBD1 (6 bases). This CDR3 has 14 residues. CDR1 is MDHEN, CDR2 SYDVKM, per germline. The ends were cut back, 6 bases at V and 3 bases at J, with 12 bases in the middle. Here the CDR3 DNA reads TGTGCCAGCAGCCTCGGACAGCCCAATCAGCCCCAGCATTTT. The encoded protein is CASSLGQPNQPQHF.

The chain uses TRBV5-1 and TRBJ2-2, with 9 bases identical to TRBD1. The CDR3 has 18 amino acids. The germline V gene has CDR1 SGHRS and CDR2 YFSETQ. After removal of 4 bases from V and 6 bases from J, the junction contained 16 bases not matched to a gene. For the CDR3, the DNA is TGCGCCAGCAGCGTGGACAGGGGTCTATTAGTGGGTTCCGGGGAGCTGTTTTTT. Translated, it gives CASSVDRGLLVGSGELFF.

This chain connects TRBV6-6 to TRBJ2-1; D call uncertain. The CDR3 runs 13 residues. Germline CDR1 MNHNY, CDR2 SVGAGI (reference sequence). V lost 6 bases and J 8 bases, leaving 14 bases between the germline ends. Here the CDR3 DNA reads TGTGCCAGCAGCCCCCGACCGGGTGATGAGCAGTTCTTC. It is translated as CASSPRPGDEQFF.

On this clone itself: Other DNA sequences from this sample encode an identical CDR3 as well. The chain is built from TRBV5-1 and TRBJ2-7; perhaps TRBD1 as D (5 bases). Germline CDR1 is SGHRS and CDR2 is YFSETQ. V was shortened by 1 base and J by 3 bases, with 8 bases between the two germline ends. The CDR3 has 13 amino acids. The CDR3 region is CASSLSQGYEQYF. CDR3 in DNA: TGCGCCAGCAGCTTGTCCCAGGGCTACGAGCAGTACTTC. Full variable domain (missing parts from reference TRBV5-1 and TRBJ2-7): KAGVTQTPRYLIKTRGQQVTLSCSPISGHRSVSWYQQTPGQGLQFLFEYFSETQRNKGNFPGRFSGRQFSNSRSEMNVSTLELGDSALYLCASSLSQGYEQYFGPGTRLTVT.

The V gene is TRBV9, the J gene TRBJ2-3, with TRBD2 matching 7 bases. The CDR3 has 17 residues. Unmatched junction bases numbered 12, after V lost 2 bases and J lost 3 bases. The V gene's germline CDR1 is SGDLS and CDR2 YYNGEE. The CDR3, as DNA: TGTGCCAGCAGCGTTAATTTCGTCCTAGCGGAAACAGATACGCAGTATTTT. It yields the protein CASSVNFVLAETDTQYF. Combining the CDR3 with reference TRBV9 and TRBJ2-3 gives the whole variable domain DSGVTQTPKHLITATGQRVTLRCSPRSGDLSVYWYQQSLDQGLQFLIQYYNGEERAKGNILERFSAQQFPDLHSELNLSSLELGDSALYFCASSVNFVLAETDTQYFGPGTRLTVL.

The chain joins TRBV4-1 to TRBJ2-7, with 9 positions matching TRBD2. This CDR3 spans 14 amino acids. The V segment lost 6 bases and the J segment 2 bases; nucleotides outside the gene matches: 5. Looked up from germline, CDR1 is MGHRA and CDR2 is YSYEKL. The CDR3 is CASRATSGPYEQYF. DNA for the CDR3: TGCGCCAGCAGGGCCACTAGCGGGCCCTACGAGCAGTACTTC.

V and J are TRBV28 and TRBJ1-1; D unresolved. Germline values: CDR1 MDHEN, CDR2 SYDVKM. This CDR3 region has 12 residues. Trimming shortened V by 7 bases and J by 4 bases, and 10 bases separated the two germline ends. The CDR3 nucleotides read TGTGCCAGCAAACAAAGCGGCACTGAAGCTTTCTTT. Translation gives CASKQSGTEAFF.

The V and J genes are TRBV7-8 and TRBJ2-7, with 8 positions matching TRBD2. After removal of 5 bases from V and 4 bases from J, the junction contained 10 bases not matched to a gene. The germline V gene has CDR1 SGHVS and CDR2 FQNEAQ. The CDR3 extends over 15 amino acids. The CDR3 protein is CASSPGLALTYEQYF. CDR3 nucleotide sequence: TGTGCCAGCAGCCCAGGACTAGCACTAACTTACGAGCAGTACTTC.

V and J are TRBV1 and TRBJ2-7; the D call of TRBD1 is as the table states it, not checked on the DNA. TRBV1 is annotated as a pseudogene. The CDR3 totals 15 residues. CDR3 in DNA: TGCACCAGCAGCTACCGACAGGGCTTTGCCTACGAGCAGTACTTC. This gives the protein CTSSYRQGFAYEQYF.

The chain uses TRBV4-1 and TRBJ2-2, with TRBD1 matching over 9 bases. CDR1 MGHRA and CDR2 YSYEKL come from the germline V gene. The CDR3 consists of 18 residues. V lost 1 base to trimming and J lost 0 bases; unmatched junction nucleotides: 6. CDR3 loop: CASSQGTGGPPNTGELFF. CDR3 coding DNA: TGCGCCAGCAGCCAAGGAACAGGGGGCCCGCCGAACACCGGGGAGCTGTTTTTT.

CDR3 residues: CASSGLTAPSTDTQYF. CDR3 sequence (DNA): TGTGCCAGCAGCGGGCTGACAGCACCTAGTACAGATACGCAGTATTTT. J is TRBJ2-3 and V is TRBV9, with D perhaps TRBD1 (5 bases). Germline V gives CDR1 SGDLS, CDR2 YYNGEE. V was shortened by 3 bases and J by 3 bases, with 17 bases between the two germline ends. This CDR3 is 16 amino acids long. Based on the CDR3 plus reference TRBV9 and TRBJ2-3, the full variable domain is DSGVTQTPKHLITATGQRVTLRCSPRSGDLSVYWYQQSLDQGLQFLIQYYNGEERAKGNILERFSAQQFPDLHSELNLSSLELGDSALYFCASSGLTAPSTDTQYFGPGTRLTVL.

This chain joins TRBV27 and TRBJ1-1; D unclear. The CDR3 runs to 11 residues. The V end lost 7 bases, the J end lost 3 bases, and 6 bases lay between the germline ends. Germline V lookup: CDR1 MNHEY, CDR2 SMNVEV (reference sequence). DNA for the CDR3: TGTGCCAGCAAGCATCACACTGAAGCTTTCTTT. Translation gives CASKHHTEAFF.

The V gene is TRBV11-2, the J gene TRBJ2-7; 12 nucleotides match TRBD2. The CDR3 sequence is 14 residues long. V lost 5 bases, J lost 6 bases, and 5 bases stayed unmatched. Germline CDR1 and CDR2: SGHAT and FQNNGV. The CDR3 region is CASSPTSGRGEQYF. The CDR3 nucleotides are TGTGCCAGCAGCCCGACTAGCGGGAGAGGCGAGCAGTACTTC.

The CDR3 bases are TGTGCCAGCAGCGTATTCGCGGGAGGTTCCCCCGGGGAGCTGTTTTTT. It is translated as CASSVFAGGSPGELFF. The chain combines TRBV9 with TRBJ2-2, with 8 bases lining up with TRBD2. With 1 base clipped from V and 6 bases from J, the junction kept 8 bases outside the gene matches. The CDR3 spans 16 residues. In germline, CDR1 is SGDLS, CDR2 YYNGEE.

This clone was seen just once. The J gene is TRBJ1-1, the V gene TRBV5-6, with a tentative D call TRBD1 (6 bases). Trimming took 1 base from V and 6 from J, leaving 10 bases between them. The CDR3 totals 13 residues. Germline CDR1 and CDR2: SGHDT and YYEEEE. The CDR3 coding sequence is TGTGCCAGCAGCTTGCCAGGGGAAGCTGAAGCTTTCTTT. This codes for CASSLPGEAEAFF.

The V call is TRBV5-6, the J call TRBJ2-5, with D possibly TRBD1 on 7 matching bases. This CDR3 spans 16 amino acids. Per the germline V gene, CDR1 is SGHDT and CDR2 is YYEEEE. V lost 4 bases and J 4 bases, leaving 20 bases between the germline ends. Written as DNA, the CDR3 is TGTGCCAGCAGCCGGTTTGGCAGGGGGGACGGAGAGACCCAGTACTTC. Protein product: CASSRFGRGDGETQYF. The full variable domain, completed using reference TRBV5-6 and TRBJ2-5, is DAGVTQSPTHLIKTRGQQVTLRCSPKSGHDTVSWYQQALGQGPQFIFQYYEEEERQRGNFPDRFSGHQFPNYSSELNVNALLLGDSALYLCASSRFGRGDGETQYFGPGTRLLVL.

This sequence joins TRBV5-4 and TRBJ2-1; 7 positions match TRBD2. Germline V gene sequence: CDR1 SGHNT, CDR2 YYREEE (reference sequence). J gave up 4 bases and V 0 bases, and 7 bases lay outside the gene matches. The CDR3 is 16 residues long. CDR3 protein: CASSLAASGPYNEQFF. The CDR3 nucleotides are TGTGCCAGCAGCTTGGCTGCTAGCGGTCCTTACAATGAGCAGTTCTTC.